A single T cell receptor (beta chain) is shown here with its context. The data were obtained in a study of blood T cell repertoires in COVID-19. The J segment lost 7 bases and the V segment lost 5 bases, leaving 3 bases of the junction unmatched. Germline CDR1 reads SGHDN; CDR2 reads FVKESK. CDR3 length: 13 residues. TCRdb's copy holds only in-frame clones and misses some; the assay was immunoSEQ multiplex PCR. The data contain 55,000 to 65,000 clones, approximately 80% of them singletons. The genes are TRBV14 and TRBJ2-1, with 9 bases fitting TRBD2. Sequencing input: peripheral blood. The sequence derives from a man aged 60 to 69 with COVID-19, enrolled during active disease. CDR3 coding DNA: TGTGCCAGCAGCATAGCGGGGGAGAATGAGCAGTTCTTC. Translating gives CASSIAGENEQFF.